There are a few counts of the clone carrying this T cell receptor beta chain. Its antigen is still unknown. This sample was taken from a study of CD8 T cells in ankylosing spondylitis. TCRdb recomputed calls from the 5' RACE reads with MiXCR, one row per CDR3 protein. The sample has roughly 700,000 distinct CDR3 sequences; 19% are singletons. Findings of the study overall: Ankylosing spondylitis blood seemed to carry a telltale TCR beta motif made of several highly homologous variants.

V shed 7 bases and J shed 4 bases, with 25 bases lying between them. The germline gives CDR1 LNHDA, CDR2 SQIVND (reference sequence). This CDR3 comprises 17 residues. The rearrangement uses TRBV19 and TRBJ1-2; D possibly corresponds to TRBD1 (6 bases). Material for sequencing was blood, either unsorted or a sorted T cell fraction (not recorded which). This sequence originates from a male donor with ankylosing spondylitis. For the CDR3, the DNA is TGTGCCAGTATATCGGGGGGGCTAGATGGCGGATTCTATGGCTACACCTTC. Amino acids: CASISGGLDGGFYGYTF.